The subject of this entry is one T cell receptor beta chain. The antigen it recognizes is unknown. Within one base of it there is no much larger clone, and no base qualities were kept. The data were taken from a study of shared clonotypes between healthy human individuals (dated by TCRdb to about 2020). Notes on the research overall: The cohort comprised a couple of women and a few men aged 18 to 49 years. To increase sequencing depth and limit assay-specific biases, TCR repertoire library preparation and sequencing were carried out by different laboratories using diverse techniques. To estimate repertoire size and how much clonotype sharing occurs between individuals, the study deeply sequenced the blood TCR repertoires of several healthy adults. Per donor, leukapheresis produced somewhere between about 0.94 and 9.5 billion PBMCs. For each donor, three plates each were used for CD4 naive and CD4 memory, two plates were used for CD8 naive, and one plate was used for CD8 memory. Findings and caveats that apply to the study as a whole: Across a few donors, roughly 5% of naive CD4, over 3% of naive CD8, 2.3% of memory CD4, and around 0.4% of memory CD8 clonotypes were shared. Sampling was restricted to blood, and TCR repertoires in tissue are likely to differ from TCR repertoires in blood. Larger estimated clonotype richness was generally found for naive subsets than for memory subsets. The genetic and exposure-history diversity represented was limited by the small number of donors. Incomplete sequencing was indicated by rarefaction of sorted-subset datasets, despite the large sequencing depth. Compared with non-shared clonotypes, the clonotypes found in all four sorted-subset donors had higher generation probabilities. Based on pairwise subsampling, the degree of clonotype sharing among donors was expected to be affected by sequencing depth.

The donors were healthy, HIV-negative adults who had no recently reported acute infections or vaccinations. Every donor was a Caucasian adult living in Nashville, Tennessee, USA. CD4+ T cells were enriched through magnetic negative selection, after which naive cells were positively selected on CD45RA and the remaining negative fraction served as the memory subset. Blood was collected by leukapheresis, and PBMCs were isolated by Ficoll-Histopaque density gradient centrifugation and then cryopreserved in liquid nitrogen vapor phase. Analytical flow cytometry was used to check the purity and quantity of each magnetically sorted T cell population. Genomic DNA was isolated from each sorted fraction and quantified by UV absorbance on a Nanodrop 2000c. CDR1 and CDR2, per the germline V gene (reference sequence), are MNHEY and SMNVEV. The V end gives up 2 bases and the J end 5 bases, leaving 13 bases in the junction not matched to a gene. Including the terminal cysteine and phenylalanine, the CDR3 comprises 18 residues. The retained sequence is limited to the CDR3, 54 bases, with the frame set at the first base.

Using the deep immunoSEQ assay, TCR CDR3 regions were amplified from genomic DNA by multiplex PCR. Extracted genomic DNA from each cell subset was spread evenly across all wells of several immunoSEQ 96-well plates, with each plate serving as a replicate. For sorted subsets, around 0.2 ug of genomic DNA, equivalent to roughly 30,000 T cell genomes, went into each replicate PCR. The purified libraries were quantified using a Qubit 3.0 fluorometer, sized with a Bioanalyzer 2100, and then quantified again using the KAPA Library Quantification kit. Every immunoSEQ 96-well plate was sequenced on a dedicated single-read 150-cycle Illumina NextSeq 550 flow cell. In the paper's pipeline: Because only junctional sequences without quality scores were contained in the immunoSEQ output, filtering matching that applied to full-length reads could not be performed. To assign V/J genes and CDR3, sequences were annotated using PyIR, a Python wrapper for IgBLAST v1.9, with IMGT germline references. Reads were filtered out if the reads had weak V/J assignments (E-value above 1e-6), no CDR3, stop codons, out-of-frame junctions, or ambiguous translated residues. A V3J clonotype was defined by an identical inferred V gene, J gene, and CDR3 amino acid sequence. To compute the percentage overlap between repertoires, the number of shared unique clonotypes was divided by the size of the smaller repertoire. Three approaches were used to assess repertoire richness: RTK rarefaction, the Chao1 estimator, and Recon v2.1 estimates of unobserved clonotypes. Generation probabilities were computed with OLGA for all TCRbeta clonotypes obtained by the gDNA method from a handful of donors. The immuneACCESS repertoire file appears here via TCRdb, limited to in-frame rearrangements. These files lack a portion of the clones; in checked studies, under half of the deficit traces to unresolved V genes, and the cause of the others is not known. That table supplies the V and J calls and clone size; D and trimming were determined from the DNA. Recorded for this sample are hundreds of thousands of clones; 60% to 80% of them occurred a single time. Around 2% of the sample is held by the ten biggest clonotypes.

The sample was memory CD4+ T cells sorted from blood. Sample cell subset or site, as interpreted from the label and publication: CD45RA-negative fraction. The chain is encoded by TRBV27 joined to TRBJ2-2, and 8 junction bases match TRBD2. This clonotype originated in a woman aged 25 to 39 in good health. The CDR3 sequence is CASSLLPGRPGGTGELFF. The DNA reads as follows: TGTGCCAGCAGTTTACTCCCTGGCAGGCCGGGAGGGACCGGGGAGCTGTTTTTT.